The 22 T cell receptor beta chains below come from one sample, sequenced in a study of blood T cells in healthy people across ages. The use of a sample-barcoded 5' primer and a J-beta primer mix characterized a second PCR of roughly 7 to 11 cycles. TCRdb fed the 5' RACE reads into MiXCR, producing one record per CDR3 protein. The sample records about 570,000 distinct CDR3 sequences, roughly 29% being singletons. Source material: blood. Every receptor here comes from a woman aged 70-85 years in good health.

In its sample, this clonotype was seen many times. The chain employs TRBV5-1 and TRBJ2-5; 9 bases align to TRBD1. Germline CDR1 and CDR2: SGHRS and YFSETQ. V gave up 2 bases and J gave up 4 bases; unmatched junction bases: 6. The CDR3 runs to 15 residues. This chain's CDR3 is CASSFLQGAGETQYF. The DNA of the CDR3 is TGCGCCAGCAGCTTTTTACAGGGGGCTGGAGAGACCCAGTACTTC. Full variable domain (remainder filled in from reference TRBV5-1 and TRBJ2-5): KAGVTQTPRYLIKTRGQQVTLSCSPISGHRSVSWYQQTPGQGLQFLFEYFSETQRNKGNFPGRFSGRQFSNSRSEMNVSTLELGDSALYLCASSFLQGAGETQYFGPGTRLLVL.

CDR3 nucleotide sequence: TGTGCCAGCAGCCTAGGGTGGGGTGAAGCTTTCTTT. This codes for CASSLGWGEAFF. The chain is built from TRBV7-2 and TRBJ1-1; D gene ambiguous. With 5 bases removed from V and 7 bases from J, the gap between germline ends came to 11 bases. CDR3 length: 12 residues. Germline CDR1 and CDR2: SGHTA and FQGNSA.

The V call is TRBV7-2, the J call TRBJ2-7; possibly TRBD2 for D (5 bases). The CDR3 is made up of 15 amino acids. Trimming stripped 5 bases from V and 3 bases from J, with 17 bases between. CDR1 is SGHTA, CDR2 FQGNSA, per germline. CDR3 in amino acids: CASSRLPADGYEQYF. For the CDR3, the DNA is TGTGCCAGCAGCCGCCTCCCAGCGGACGGCTACGAGCAGTACTTC.

In its sample, this clonotype was seen a few times. The J gene is TRBJ2-3, the V gene TRBV20-1; D unresolved. The CDR3 is 12 residues long. Per germline, CDR1 DFQATT and CDR2 SNEGSKA (reference sequence). V was clipped by 6 bases and J by 4 bases, with 11 bases between them. This CDR3 reads CSARPHSDTQYF. As DNA, the CDR3 is TGCAGTGCCAGACCTCACTCAGATACGCAGTATTTT.

This clonotype turned up a few times. The gene calls are TRBV6-5 and TRBJ2-1; D not certain. The CDR3 length is 13 residues. Germline V CDR1 and CDR2: MNHEY, SVGAGI. V shed 2 bases and J shed 3 bases, with 5 bases lying between them. This CDR3 reads CASSYRDYNEQFF. The CDR3 bases are TGTGCCAGCAGTTACAGGGACTACAATGAGCAGTTCTTC.

This clonotype was picked up a small number of times. The chain couples TRBV11-3 to TRBJ2-1; 11 positions agree with TRBD2. The ends lost 3 bases at V and 7 bases at J; junction bases unmatched: 5. Germline loops: CDR1 SGHNT, CDR2 YENEEA. The CDR3 length is 15 residues. The CDR3 here is CASSFRASGGNEQFF. DNA for the CDR3: TGTGCCAGCAGCTTTAGGGCTAGCGGGGGGAATGAGCAGTTCTTC.

In DNA, the CDR3 is TGCAGCGCCGGGGGCGGGGGGACAGATACGCAGTATTTT. As protein: CSAGGGGTDTQYF. V gene TRBV20-1 combines with J gene TRBJ2-3; 8 bases fit TRBD2. Germline V CDR1 and CDR2: DFQATT, SNEGSKA (reference sequence). The CDR3 spans 13 residues.

The J gene is TRBJ2-1, the V gene TRBV28; D is uncertain. With 10 bases removed from V and 7 bases from J, the gap between germline ends came to 11 bases. The CDR3 runs 11 residues. Germline values: CDR1 MDHEN, CDR2 SYDVKM. The CDR3 is CATALGNEQFF. The CDR3 DNA reads TGTGCCACCGCCCTGGGGAATGAGCAGTTCTTC. The whole variable domain, remainder taken from reference TRBV28 and TRBJ2-1, is DVKVTQSSRYLVKRTGEKVFLECVQDMDHENMFWYRQDPGLGLRLIYFSYDVKMKEKGDIPEGYSVSREKKERFSLILESASTNQTSMYLCATALGNEQFFGPGTRLTVL.

This chain connects TRBV20-1 to TRBJ2-7; 11 positions agree with TRBD1. J lost 1 base, V lost 6 bases, and 11 bases had no gene match. Per the germline V gene, CDR1 is DFQATT and CDR2 is SNEGSKA (reference sequence). This CDR3 has 16 residues. CDR3 loop: CSASETGTGGSYEQYF. Written as DNA, the CDR3 is TGCAGTGCCAGTGAAACAGGGACAGGGGGTTCCTACGAGCAGTACTTC.

The CDR3 loop is CASSSDRDRREKLFF. The CDR3 coding sequence is TGTGCCAGCAGCTCGGACAGGGATAGGCGAGAAAAACTGTTTTTT. V and J are TRBV7-9 and TRBJ1-4, with 8 bases lining up with TRBD1. The V and J ends lost 4 bases and 8 bases, in that order; junction bases with no gene match: 9. The germline V gene has CDR1 SEHNR and CDR2 FQNEAQ (reference sequence). The CDR3 covers 15 residues. Based on the CDR3 plus reference TRBV7-9 and TRBJ1-4, the full variable domain is DTGVSQNPRHKITKRGQNVTFRCDPISEHNRLYWYRQTLGQGPEFLTYFQNEAQLEKSRLLSDRFSAERPKGSFSTLEIQRTEQGDSAMYLCASSSDRDRREKLFFGSGTQLSVL.

Only a few counts were recorded for this clonotype. The chain couples TRBV20-1 to TRBJ2-5; D may correspond to TRBD1 or TRBD2 (5 bases each). The germline gives CDR1 DFQATT, CDR2 SNEGSKA (reference sequence). CDR3 size: 10 residues. V dropped 7 bases and J dropped 2 bases, with 5 bases sitting between them. In DNA, the CDR3 is TGCAGTGGGGGGCAAGAGACCCAGTACTTC. It is translated as CSGGQETQYF.

The rearrangement links TRBV12-3 or TRBV12-4 to TRBJ2-2; the D gene is possibly TRBD1 (5 bases). This CDR3 spans 14 amino acids. V lost 7 bases and J 1 base, leaving 10 bases between the germline ends. CDR3 sequence reads: CASTLQGNTGELFF. CDR3 bases: TGTGCCAGCACCCTCCAGGGGAACACCGGGGAGCTGTTTTTT.

The rearrangement uses TRBV2 and TRBJ1-4; a weak D match, TRBD1 (5 bases). V was clipped by 2 bases and J by 8 bases, with 15 bases between them. Germline CDR1 and CDR2: SNHLY and FYNNEI. The CDR3 contains 15 residues. Here the CDR3 reads CASSEWRGRGEKLFF. Written as DNA, the CDR3 is TGTGCCAGCAGTGAATGGAGGGGCAGAGGGGAAAAACTGTTTTTT.

The chain employs TRBV7-9 and TRBJ2-1, with no clear D. The CDR3 is 14 residues long. Trimming pared 3 bases from V and 3 bases from J, leaving 9 bases between. Germline assignment: CDR1 SEHNR and CDR2 FQNEAQ (reference sequence). The CDR3 DNA follows: TGTGCCAGCAGCTTTATTACGGACTACAATGAGCAGTTCTTC. Translating it yields CASSFITDYNEQFF.

The DNA for the CDR3 is TGCAGCGTTATAGGGACGGCTGAGACCCAGTACTTC. This sequence encodes CSVIGTAETQYF. The chain has TRBV29-1 and TRBJ2-5, with D perhaps matching TRBD1 or TRBD2 (5 bases each). Trimming left V 5 bases short and J 5 bases short, with 12 bases between. CDR3 size: 12 residues. Germline V gene sequence: CDR1 SQVTM, CDR2 ANQGSEA.

This clonotype was picked up a small number of times. A read error may explain this, as a much larger clone is one base away. Here the CDR3 omits its conserved ending phenylalanine or tryptophan, so a read error is the likely source. This chain connects TRBV28 to TRBJ2-7; TRBD1 matches 7 bases. The CDR3 length is 15 residues. In germline, CDR1 is MDHEN, CDR2 SYDVKM. The V and J ends lost 6 bases and 2 bases, in that order; junction bases with no gene match: 10. CDR3: CASRPDRAATYEQYL. CDR3 coding DNA: TGTGCCAGCAGACCCGACAGGGCCGCTACCTACGAGCAGTACCTC.

As to this clonotype: A junction boundary mismatches the germline segment, possibly from a read error. The chain couples TRBV27 to TRBJ2-3; D tentatively reads TRBD1 or TRBD2 (5 bases each). The CDR3 runs to 13 residues. CDR1 is MNHEY and CDR2 is SMNVEV in the germline V gene (reference sequence). The CDR3 sequence is CAIPPGRTDTQCF. The CDR3 DNA is TGTGCCATCCCGCCGGGACGCACAGATACGCAGTGTTTT.

This clonotype was picked up a small number of times. This rearrangement joins TRBV27 to TRBJ2-1; maybe TRBD2 (7 bases). The V gene lost 0 bases and the J gene lost 13 bases, with 19 bases spanning the gap. The CDR3 totals 15 residues. Germline CDR1 is MNHEY and CDR2 is SMNVEV (reference sequence). CDR3 coding DNA: TGTGCCAGCAGTTTATCGTTTAGGGGGACTATCCTACAGTTCTTC. The encoded protein is CASSLSFRGTILQFF.

Remarks on this clonotype: Its ends do not fully match the called genes, so a read error is possible. J is TRBJ1-2 and V is TRBV12-3 or TRBV12-4; D is unclear. This CDR3 is built from 12 residues. The CDR3 sequence: CASSRSDYDYTF. DNA for the CDR3: TGTGCCAGCAGTCGGTCCGACTATGACTACACCTTC.

The V gene is TRBV7-8, the J gene TRBJ1-1; 11 bases fit TRBD1. There are 18 residues in the CDR3. Per germline, CDR1 SGHVS and CDR2 FQNEAQ. With V trimmed by 2 bases and J by 5 bases, 13 bases remained unmatched. In nucleotides, the CDR3 is TGTGCCAGCAGCTTAACACTGGACAGGGGGCTTTCGGGTACTGAAGCTTTCTTT. Translated, it gives CASSLTLDRGLSGTEAFF.

The V call is TRBV12-3 or TRBV12-4, the J call TRBJ1-2; D gene unclear. The CDR3 has 13 amino acids. Trimming took 5 bases from V and 8 from J, leaving 15 bases between them. The CDR3 DNA reads as TGTGCCAGCAGTGTGGACCGGGCGGGGGGCTACACCTTC. Protein sequence: CASSVDRAGGYTF.

This clonotype has a handful of counts. The chain combines TRBV2 with TRBJ1-6; D call uncertain. Germline CDR1 is SNHLY and CDR2 is FYNNEI. This CDR3 has 11 amino acids. Trimming shortened V by 4 bases and J by 10 bases, and 5 bases separated the two germline ends. CDR3 sequence reads: CASSGGSPLHF. The CDR3 DNA is TGTGCCAGCAGTGGAGGCTCACCCCTCCACTTT.